The TCR beta chain described here comes from a study of T cells after yellow fever vaccination. In its sample, this clonotype was seen a few times. TCRdb re-derived calls from the 5' RACE reads in MiXCR, one entry per CDR3 protein. The sample holds 400,000 or so distinct CDR3 sequences; about 19% are singletons and the top ten take roughly a sixth. Sequences were derived from PBMCs, sampled before the yellow fever booster vaccination. This TCR came from a young man who received the YFV17D yellow fever vaccine.

This CDR3 reads CASTLVASTFTDTQYF. The CDR3 DNA is TGTGCCAGCACCCTAGTGGCTAGCACATTCACAGATACGCAGTATTTT. The chain links TRBV6-2 or TRBV6-3 to TRBJ2-3; D is perhaps TRBD2 (5 bases). Trimming removed 7 bases at V and 2 bases at J, with 19 bases between. The CDR3 sequence is 16 residues long. CDR1 and CDR2 (germline): MNHEY, SVGEGT.